This TCR beta chain was identified in a study of regulatory T cells in long-lasting Graves disease. Study-wide context: Graves' patients (newly diagnosed) had been on antithyroid drugs under 3 months.

Time point given: newly diagnosed GD, antithyroid drugs for less than 3 months. PBMC-derived RNA was used for the TCR library. Arm-PCR of CDR3 regions and iRepertoire HTBI primers were used to build TCR beta libraries. TCRdb re-called the multiplex PCR reads through MiXCR, storing one row per CDR3 protein. The table records approximately 400,000 distinct CDR3 sequences, 15% of them present only once. In this sample, this clonotype turned up many times. Germline-derived CDR1 and CDR2 are MNHEY and SMNVEV (reference sequence). V was pared by 5 bases and J by 3 bases, with 13 bases between. The CDR3 runs to 14 residues.

V gene TRBV27 combines with J gene TRBJ1-1, with D possibly TRBD1 on 5 matching bases. The material sequenced was peripheral blood mononuclear cells (PBMCs), taken at new diagnosis, from a patient treated with antithyroid drugs. The clonotype comes from a female donor with Graves disease. Here the CDR3 DNA reads TGTGCCAGCAGTGAAAGGCTGGGGGACACTGAAGCTTTCTTT. This sequence encodes CASSERLGDTEAFF.